A selection of T cell receptor beta chains follows, all from one sample in a study of OX40 agonist ivuxolimab in advanced cancers. Repertoires were generated with immunoSEQ multiplex PCR, while TCRdb's copy carries only in-frame clones and drops some. The sample holds some 64,000 clones, roughly four fifths seen once. The source material was CD4+ or CD8+ T cells sorted from blood, sampled in a trial of the OX40 agonist ivuxolimab. All receptors derive from an adult with an advanced solid tumor such as melanoma, head and neck, liver or kidney cancer. Each CDR3 is given with its conserved first and last residue. Size is stated for part of the rows, as once, few or many counts, or as a class when the clone is expanded.

clone size	V gene	J gene	CDR3 protein
NA	TRBV7-6	TRBJ1-4	CASSLADRGGSEKLFF
NA	TRBV6-1	TRBJ2-7	CASSEALGQGSHEQYF
NA	TRBV5-4	TRBJ2-7	CASSPLAGTYEQYF
NA	TRBV2	TRBJ1-6	CASSTQGLVVHF
few	TRBV7-3	TRBJ2-1	CASSHGERSYNEQFF
NA	TRBV23-1	TRBJ2-5	CASSQSRQRQETQYF
NA	TRBV23-1	TRBJ2-1	CASSLESKEGYNEQFF
NA	TRBV6-1	TRBJ1-1	CASSTIDRVSSPAFF
NA	TRBV28	TRBJ2-7	CASSFQQGVKEQYF
NA	TRBV10-2	TRBJ2-2	CASSDPDRGLRELFF
NA	TRBV6-1	TRBJ2-1	CASRMTREYNEQFF
NA	TRBV2	TRBJ2-3	CASSDYRSDTQYF
NA	TRBV5-1	NA	CASSMGTVEQYF
once	TRBV10-3	TRBJ2-1	CAIRWTAKNNEQFF
NA	TRBV30	TRBJ1-5	CAWRNGIYQPQHF
NA	TRBV7-9	TRBJ2-1	CASSFGGINSSPYNEQFF
NA	TRBV2	TRBJ2-7	CASSKRTGEAHEQYF
NA	TRBV7-9	TRBJ2-1	CASSPRGWGNEQFF
NA	TRBV9	TRBJ1-1	CASSVGSGPSTEAFF
NA	TRBV7-3	TRBJ1-1	CASSLGRGAAFF
NA	TRBV11-2	TRBJ1-1	CASSPGSGNTEAFF
NA	TRBV19	TRBJ1-6	CASIPTGGGPLHF